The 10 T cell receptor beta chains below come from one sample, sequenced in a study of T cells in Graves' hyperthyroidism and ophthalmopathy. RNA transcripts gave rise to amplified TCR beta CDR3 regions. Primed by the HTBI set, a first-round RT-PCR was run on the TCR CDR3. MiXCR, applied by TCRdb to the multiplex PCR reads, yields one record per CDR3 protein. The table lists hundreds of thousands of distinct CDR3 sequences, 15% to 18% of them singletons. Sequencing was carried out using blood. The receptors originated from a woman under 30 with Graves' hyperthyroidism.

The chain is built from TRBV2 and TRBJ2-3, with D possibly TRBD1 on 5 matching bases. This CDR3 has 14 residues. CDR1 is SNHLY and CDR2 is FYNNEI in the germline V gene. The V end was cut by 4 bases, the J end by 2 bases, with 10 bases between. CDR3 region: CASSGQWSTDTQYF. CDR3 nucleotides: TGTGCCAGCAGTGGACAGTGGTCCACAGATACGCAGTATTTT.

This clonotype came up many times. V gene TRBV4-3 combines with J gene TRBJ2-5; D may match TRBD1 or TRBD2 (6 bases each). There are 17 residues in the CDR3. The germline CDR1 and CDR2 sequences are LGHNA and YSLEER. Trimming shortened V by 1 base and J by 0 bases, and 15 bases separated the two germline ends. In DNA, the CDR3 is TGCGCCAGCAGCCAAGGCACATTAGGGGGGTACCAAGAGACCCAGTACTTC. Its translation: CASSQGTLGGYQETQYF.

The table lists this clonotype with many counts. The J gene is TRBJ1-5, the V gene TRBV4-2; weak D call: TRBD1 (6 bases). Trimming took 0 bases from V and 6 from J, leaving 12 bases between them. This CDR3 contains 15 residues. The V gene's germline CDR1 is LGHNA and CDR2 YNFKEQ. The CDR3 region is CASSQDPGAGQPQHF. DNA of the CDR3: TGTGCCAGCAGCCAAGATCCAGGGGCGGGTCAGCCCCAGCATTTT.

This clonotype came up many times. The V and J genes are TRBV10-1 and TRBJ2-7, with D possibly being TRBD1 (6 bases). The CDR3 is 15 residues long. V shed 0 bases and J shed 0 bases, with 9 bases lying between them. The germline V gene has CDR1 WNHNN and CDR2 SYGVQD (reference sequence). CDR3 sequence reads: CASSESGTYSYEQYF. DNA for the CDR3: TGCGCCAGCAGTGAGTCAGGGACATACTCCTACGAGCAGTACTTC.

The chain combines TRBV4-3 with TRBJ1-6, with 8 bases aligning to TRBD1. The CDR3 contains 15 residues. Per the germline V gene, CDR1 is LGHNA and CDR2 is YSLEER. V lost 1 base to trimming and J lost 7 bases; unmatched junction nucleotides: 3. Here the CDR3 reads CASSQVDRGNSPLHF. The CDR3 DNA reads TGCGCCAGCAGCCAAGTAGACAGGGGCAATTCACCCCTCCACTTT.

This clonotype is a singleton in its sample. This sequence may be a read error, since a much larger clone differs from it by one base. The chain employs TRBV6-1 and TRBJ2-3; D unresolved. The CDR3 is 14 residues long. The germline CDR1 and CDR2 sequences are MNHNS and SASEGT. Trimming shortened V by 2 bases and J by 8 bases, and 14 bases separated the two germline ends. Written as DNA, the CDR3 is TGTGCCAGCAGTGAAAATTTCAGGCGGCGTACGCAGTATTTT. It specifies CASSENFRRRTQYF.

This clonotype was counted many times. In DNA, the CDR3 is TGTGCCAGCAGCCATCCGGGACAGGACATCTATGGCTACACCTTC. Amino acids: CASSHPGQDIYGYTF. The chain is built from TRBV12-3 or TRBV12-4 and TRBJ1-2, with TRBD1 matching 8 bases. The CDR3 runs 15 residues. J was trimmed by 4 bases and V by 6 bases; bases with no gene match: 10.

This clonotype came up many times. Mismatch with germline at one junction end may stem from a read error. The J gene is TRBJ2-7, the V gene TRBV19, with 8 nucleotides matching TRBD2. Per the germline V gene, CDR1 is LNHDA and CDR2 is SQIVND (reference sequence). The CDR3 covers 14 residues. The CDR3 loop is CASSTSGSSYEQYF. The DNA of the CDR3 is TGTGCCAGCAGTACTAGCGGTTCGTCCTACGAGCAGTACTTC. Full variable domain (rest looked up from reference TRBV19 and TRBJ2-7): DGGITQSPKYLFRKEGQNVTLSCEQNLNHDAMYWYRQDPGQGLRLIYYSQIVNDFQKGDIAEGYSVSREKKESFPLTVTSAQKNPTAFYLCASSTSGSSYEQYFGPGTRLTVT.

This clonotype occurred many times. The CDR3 region is CASSKNTGELFF. CDR3 DNA: TGTGCCAGCAGCAAGAACACCGGGGAGCTGTTTTTT. This chain uses TRBV11-3 with TRBJ2-2; D remains ambiguous. V was pared by 5 bases and J by 1 base, with 2 bases between. Germline CDR1 and CDR2: SGHNT and YENEEA. The CDR3 length is 12 residues.

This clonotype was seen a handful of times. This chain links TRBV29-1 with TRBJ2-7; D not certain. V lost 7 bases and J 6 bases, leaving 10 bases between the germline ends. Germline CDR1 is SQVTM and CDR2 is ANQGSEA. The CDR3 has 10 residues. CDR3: CSALFREQYF. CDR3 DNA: TGCAGCGCCCTATTCCGCGAGCAGTACTTC.